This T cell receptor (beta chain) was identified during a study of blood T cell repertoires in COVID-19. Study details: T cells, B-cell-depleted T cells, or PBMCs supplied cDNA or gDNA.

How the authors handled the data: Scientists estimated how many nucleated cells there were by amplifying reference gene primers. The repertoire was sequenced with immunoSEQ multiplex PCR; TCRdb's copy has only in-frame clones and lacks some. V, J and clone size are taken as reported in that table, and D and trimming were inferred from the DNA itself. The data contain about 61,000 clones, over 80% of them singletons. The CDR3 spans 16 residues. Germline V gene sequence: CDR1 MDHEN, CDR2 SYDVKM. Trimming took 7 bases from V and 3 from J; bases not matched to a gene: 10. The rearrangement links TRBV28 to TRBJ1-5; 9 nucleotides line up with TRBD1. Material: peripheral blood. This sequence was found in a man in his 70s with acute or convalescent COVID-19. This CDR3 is CASTLSDRGDNQPQHF. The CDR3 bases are TGTGCCAGCACCCTCTCGGACAGGGGCGACAATCAGCCCCAGCATTTT.